The entry below describes one TCR beta chain. Its antigen remains unknown. TCRdb reprocessed the 5' RACE reads with MiXCR, giving one entry per CDR3 protein. The data hold 300,000 to 400,000 distinct CDR3 sequences, with 8.7% observed a single time. The record originates from a study of T cells after yellow fever vaccination. On the study more broadly: Each low-cell-number fraction was prepared by means of SMART-Seq v4 Ultra Low Input. Points from the study as a whole: It was the secondary response that reached its peak faster, day 5 versus 15, but it was weaker. The CD4 and CD8 compartments had a small share of their clonotypes in common.

There are 15 residues in the CDR3. Germline V gene data show CDR1 as ENHRY and CDR2 as SYGVKD. Trimming removed 1 base from V and 5 bases from J; junction bases left unmatched: 4. The sequence was obtained from a man aged 18 to 30 who received the YFV17D yellow fever vaccine. This sequence joins TRBV10-3 and TRBJ2-1, with TRBD2 identical over 8 bases. The specimen comprised PBMCs, sampled on the day of the first yellow fever vaccination. DNA for the CDR3: TGTGCCATCAGTGAGTTGGTAGCGGGGAACAATGAGCAGTTCTTC. This sequence encodes CAISELVAGNNEQFF.